A selection of T cell receptor beta chains follows, all from one sample in a study of control samples from healthy donors and cancer patients. Profiled with immunoSEQ multiplex PCR; TCRdb holds only in-frame clones, not every one. Counted here are some 110,000 clones, around nine tenths occurring once; the ten biggest clones make up approximately 2.3%. The sample taken for sequencing was blood. All receptors come from a woman in her 70s in good health. The CDR3 runs from the conserved cysteine through the conserved F or W. A D gene is named only where the DNA matches it firmly. Part of the rows lack a size; the others show once, few, many or a class for expanded clones.

CASSEWDTGELFF TGCGCCAGCAGTGAGTGGGACACCGGGGAGCTGTTTTTT - TRBV10-1 - TRBJ2-2
CSVGEDTQYF TGCAGCGTTGGTGAAGATACGCAGTATTTT - TRBV29-1 - TRBJ2-3
CASPIRGLAGDEQFF TGTGCCAGCCCCATTAGGGGACTAGCGGGGGATGAGCAGTTCTTC - TRBV21-1 - TRBJ2-1
CASSRDRANEKLFF TGTGCCAGCAGCCGCGACAGGGCTAATGAAAAACTGTTTTTT - TRBV7-8 TRBD1 TRBJ1-4
CASSLEPSGDPWYEQYF TGCGCCAGCAGCTTGGAGCCTAGCGGGGACCCTTGGTACGAGCAGTACTTC - TRBV5-1 TRBD2 TRBJ2-7
CASSQGTEGNTIYF TGCGCCAGCAGCCAGGGGACAGAAGGAAACACCATATATTTT - TRBV5-1 TRBD1 TRBJ1-3
CASSPWDRVGSPLHF TGTGCCAGCAGCCCGTGGGACAGAGTCGGTTCACCCCTCCACTTT - TRBV9 TRBD1 TRBJ1-6
CACQQGSSGNTIYF TGTGCCTGCCAACAGGGCAGCTCTGGAAACACCATATATTTT - TRBV7-3 - TRBJ1-3
CASSPTMNGETQYF TGTGCCAGCAGTCCGACCATGAATGGTGAGACCCAGTACTTC - TRBV27 - TRBJ2-5
CASSQRWTETYEQYF TGCGCCAGCAGCCAACGGTGGACAGAGACCTACGAGCAGTACTTC - TRBV5-1 - TRBJ2-7
CASSLARGGGQPQHF TGTGCCAGCAGCTTAGCCAGGGGGGGCGGTCAGCCCCAGCATTTT - TRBV7-6 TRBD1 TRBJ1-5
CASSSYTGELFF TGTGCCAGCAGCTCGTACACCGGGGAGCTGTTTTTT few TRBV7-2 - TRBJ2-2
CASNPPGWGTEAFF TGTGCCAGCAACCCTCCGGGGTGGGGAACTGAAGCTTTCTTT - TRBV2 - TRBJ1-1
CSVAEGGETQYF TGCAGCGTTGCGGAAGGGGGGGAGACCCAGTACTTC - TRBV29-1 - TRBJ2-5
CASSLFVEVDLATNEKLFF TGTGCCAGCAGCTTATTCGTCGAAGTAGACCTTGCAACTAATGAAAAACTGTTTTTT - TRBV7-6 - TRBJ1-4
CASSPNTGGTEAFF TGCGCCAGCAGCCCAAACACAGGGGGCACTGAAGCTTTCTTT few TRBV5-1 TRBD1 TRBJ1-1
CSVDLKGRNTGELFF TGCAGCGTTGACCTAAAGGGTCGGAACACCGGGGAGCTGTTTTTT - TRBV29-1 - TRBJ2-2
CASSLGRGGRNYEQYF TGTGCCAGCAGCTTAGGGCGGGGGGGCAGAAACTACGAGCAGTACTTC - TRBV7-9 TRBD2 TRBJ2-7
CASSGDTYGYTF TGTGCCAGCAGCGGGGACACCTATGGCTACACCTTC - TRBV5-4 - TRBJ1-2
CASSAGNYNEQFF TGTGCCAGCAGTGCAGGGAATTACAATGAGCAGTTCTTC once TRBV3-1/TRBV3-2 - TRBJ2-1
CASGGSANYGYTF TGTGCCAGCGGGGGTTCAGCTAACTATGGCTACACCTTC - TRBV9 - TRBJ1-2
CASSLLGQGAGGYTF TGTGCCAGCAGCTTATTGGGACAGGGGGCTGGTGGCTACACCTTC - TRBV7-3 TRBD1 TRBJ1-2
CASSLTGTGYQPQHF TGTGCCAGCTCACTAACCGGGACAGGGTATCAGCCCCAGCATTTT - TRBV18 TRBD1 TRBJ1-5
CASSPLRGANNEQFF TGTGCCAGCAGCCCCCTGCGGGGGGCGAACAATGAGCAGTTCTTC - TRBV7-8 TRBD2 TRBJ2-1
CASSRGGGRNEQFF TGTGCCAGCTCACGAGGGGGCGGAAGGAATGAGCAGTTCTTC - TRBV18 TRBD1 TRBJ2-1
CSASSRGTQYF TGCAGTGCCTCAAGCCGTGGTACGCAGTATTTT - TRBV20-1 - TRBJ2-3
CASSQDLAAGGRETQYF TGTGCCAGCAGCCAAGATCTGGCGGCGGGGGGGCGAGAGACCCAGTACTTC - TRBV4-2 TRBD2 TRBJ2-5
CASSQGAGGTDTQYF TGTGCCAGCAGCCAAGGGGCGGGGGGCACAGATACGCAGTATTTT once TRBV4-2 TRBD2 TRBJ2-3
CATSAGGAETQYF TGTGCCACCAGTGCGGGGGGGGCTGAGACCCAGTACTTC once TRBV24-1 TRBD2 TRBJ2-5
CASNGPRDSNQPQHF TGTGCCAGCAACGGCCCCCGGGACAGCAATCAGCCCCAGCATTTT - TRBV2 - TRBJ1-5
CATRKGGLSDEQFF TGTGCCACCAGAAAAGGGGGCCTCAGCGATGAGCAGTTCTTC - TRBV24-1 TRBD1 TRBJ2-1
CASSGGQGDGYTF TGTGCCAGTAGTGGGGGACAGGGAGATGGCTACACCTTC - TRBV19 TRBD1 TRBJ1-2
CASSTGGGDETQYF TGTGCCAGCAGCACGGGCGGGGGAGATGAGACCCAGTACTTC - TRBV7-3 TRBD2 TRBJ2-5
CASTPRGTPYSNQPQHF TGTGCCAGTACCCCTAGGGGGACCCCTTATAGCAATCAGCCCCAGCATTTT - TRBV19 - TRBJ1-5
CASSQRDVGQRNSPLHF TGTGCCAGCAGCCAACGCGATGTAGGGCAACGTAATTCACCCCTCCACTTT - TRBV3-1/TRBV3-2 - TRBJ1-6
CASSHRGVDQPQHF TGTGCCAGCAGCCACAGGGGTGTGGATCAGCCCCAGCATTTT - TRBV5-8 TRBD1 TRBJ1-5
CASSLTPPPDTQYF TGCGCCAGCAGCTTGACACCTCCTCCAGATACGCAGTATTTT - TRBV5-1 - TRBJ2-3
CASSPGGGYQETQYF TGTGCCAGCAGCCCCGGGGGGGGGTACCAAGAGACCCAGTACTTC - TRBV5-4 TRBD2 TRBJ2-5
CASTTGTLGVTDTQYF TGTGCCAGTACTACAGGGACCTTGGGGGTGACAGATACGCAGTATTTT once TRBV27 - TRBJ2-3
CASRPGTGSPGALFF TGTGCCAGCAGACCCGGGACAGGATCCCCGGGGGCACTGTTTTTT - TRBV6-5 TRBD1 TRBJ1-4